This T cell receptor (beta chain) was identified in a study of regulatory T cells in long-lasting Graves disease. General study points: Preferential use of TRBV28, TRBJ1-2 and TRBJ2-5 was seen in persistent disease. Patients whose Graves' disease persisted exhibited lower TCR diversity than those newly diagnosed.

A remark on this clonotype: Its antigen is as yet unknown.

Construction of the TCR beta libraries employed iRepertoire HTBI primers in conjunction with Arm-PCR of CDR3 regions. TCRdb fed the multiplex PCR reads into MiXCR, producing one record per CDR3 protein. The data hold 300,000 to 400,000 distinct CDR3 sequences, with around 15% observed a single time. The trim removed 6 bases at V and 7 bases at J, leaving 13 bases unmatched. The CDR3 contains 16 residues. Per germline, CDR1 MNHNS and CDR2 SASEGT. The time point was: newly diagnosed GD, antithyroid drugs for less than 3 months. Construction of the TCR library relied on RNA isolated from PBMCs. EDTA tubes held approximately 10 milliliters of peripheral blood from each patient. This sample also appeared in a second study, on T cells in Graves' hyperthyroidism and ophthalmopathy. That investigation notes: The diagnostic basis comprised clinical symptoms, serum thyroxine and TRAb, thyroid ultrasound and orbital computed tomography.

The chain uses TRBV6-1 and TRBJ2-1; TRBD1 agrees at 9 bases. The sequencing used peripheral blood mononuclear cells (PBMCs), collected at new diagnosis, from a patient treated with antithyroid drugs. The sequence was obtained from a man aged 35 to 55 with Graves disease. This CDR3 is CASRTRRGQGGNEQFF. In DNA form, the CDR3 reads TGTGCCAGCAGGACCCGGCGGGGACAGGGAGGGAATGAGCAGTTCTTC.